One sample yielded the 14 T cell receptor beta chains listed below, sequenced in a study of early T cells in non-severe SARS-CoV-2 infection. One entry per CDR3 protein results from TCRdb running MiXCR on the 5' RACE reads. The data contain some 26,000 distinct CDR3 sequences, roughly 4.5% of them singletons. The source material was whole blood. These receptors all come from an adult who was a healthcare worker with PCR-confirmed SARS-CoV-2 infection or an uninfected control (not recorded which).

This clonotype was counted between two and nine times. With a much larger clone just one base away, this may be a read error. The rearrangement joins TRBV11-1 to TRBJ2-1; D is undetermined. The CDR3 runs to 15 residues. Germline CDR1 SGHAT, CDR2 FQDESV (reference sequence). Here the CDR3 reads CASGLGQVAYNEQFF. In DNA form, the CDR3 reads TGTGCCAGCGGCTTAGGTCAGGTGGCCTACAATGAGCAGTTCTTC.

This clonotype was picked up many times. The J gene is TRBJ2-5, the V gene TRBV11-2; TRBD2 aligns across 8 bases. After removal of 4 bases from V and 3 bases from J, the junction contained 7 bases not matched to a gene. This CDR3 spans 15 amino acids. CDR1 SGHAT and CDR2 FQNNGV come from the germline V gene. CDR3 DNA: TGTGCCAGCAGCTCGACCCTTAGCGGGGAAGAGACCCAGTACTTC. It yields the protein CASSSTLSGEETQYF.

By its share, this clonotype is medium-sized. The chain has TRBV7-3 and TRBJ2-7; the D is unclear. The CDR3 extends over 16 amino acids. Between the trimmed V and J ends, which lost 5 bases and 4 bases, there was a span of 21 bases. In germline, CDR1 is SGHTA, CDR2 FQGTGA. DNA for the CDR3: TGTGCCAGCAGCCCTAACGTACCCGATACAAGGTACGAGCAGTACGTC. Amino acid sequence: CASSPNVPDTRYEQYV.

This clonotype was picked up many times. The V call is TRBV7-9, the J call TRBJ1-2, with TRBD1 identical over 9 bases. Germline trimming cut 8 bases from V and 2 bases from J; bases unmatched to any gene: 6. Germline V lookup: CDR1 SEHNR, CDR2 FQNEAQ (reference sequence). The CDR3 has 14 amino acids. The DNA of the CDR3 is TGTGCCAGCTTCAGGGACAGGGAGAACTATGGCTACACCTTC. The encoded protein is CASFRDRENYGYTF. Together with reference TRBV7-9 and TRBJ1-2, the CDR3 gives the full variable domain: DTGVSQNPRHKITKRGQNVTFRCDPISEHNRLYWYRQTLGQGPEFLTYFQNEAQLEKSRLLSDRFSAERPKGSFSTLEIQRTEQGDSAMYLCASFRDRENYGYTFGSGTRLTVV.

This clonotype was found many times. This chain uses TRBV12-3 or TRBV12-4 with TRBJ2-6; D may be TRBD1 or TRBD2 (6 bases each). The CDR3 is 20 residues long. Trimming removed 3 bases at V and 3 bases at J, with 24 bases between. CDR3 nucleotides: TGTGCCAGCAGTTTTACCCGGGGGCTACAAGGACGGCATGGGGCCAACGTCCTGACTTTC. This codes for CASSFTRGLQGRHGANVLTF.

This clonotype was seen repeatedly, ten times or more. The rearrangement joins TRBV20-1 to TRBJ1-6; 8 nucleotides align to TRBD1. Germline assignment: CDR1 DFQATT and CDR2 SNEGSKA (reference sequence). The CDR3 is made up of 15 amino acids. With 4 bases clipped from V and 9 bases from J, the junction kept 11 bases outside the gene matches. CDR3 DNA sequence: TGCAGTGCTACCTCGACAGGGGCGAGTACTTCACCCCTCCACTTT. This sequence encodes CSATSTGASTSPLHF.

This clonotype turned up a few times. This chain uses TRBV3-1 with TRBJ1-3, with no clear D. The CDR3 extends over 13 amino acids. The V gene lost 6 bases and the J gene lost 0 bases, with 6 bases spanning the gap. Germline V gene data show CDR1 as LGHDT and CDR2 as YNNKEL (reference sequence). The CDR3 is CASSENSGNTIYF. The DNA of the CDR3 is TGTGCCAGCAGTGAGAACTCTGGAAACACCATATATTTT.

The gene calls are TRBV10-3 and TRBJ1-1, with 10 bases aligning to TRBD1. The CDR3 covers 15 residues. Germline V gives CDR1 ENHRY, CDR2 SYGVKD. With V trimmed by 6 bases and J by 3 bases, 7 bases remained unmatched. The chain's CDR3 is CAIRGQGQGDTEAFF. The DNA of the CDR3 is TGTGCCATCAGGGGACAGGGGCAGGGGGACACTGAAGCTTTCTTT.

This clonotype was picked up many times. The chain is built from TRBV5-1 and TRBJ1-5, with 7 positions matching TRBD1. The V segment lost 0 bases and the J segment 3 bases; nucleotides outside the gene matches: 3. The germline CDR1 and CDR2 sequences are SGHRS and YFSETQ. The CDR3 spans 15 residues. CDR3 sequence reads: CASSLGDSHNQPQHF. The CDR3 DNA is TGCGCCAGCAGCTTGGGGGACAGCCACAATCAGCCCCAGCATTTT.

This clonotype appeared many times. The genes are TRBV18 and TRBJ1-2, with D tentatively TRBD1 (5 bases). The CDR3 is 13 amino acids. V was clipped by 5 bases and J by 3 bases, with 10 bases between them. Germline V CDR1 and CDR2: KGHSH, LQKENI. CDR3: CASSSGTDYGYTF. CDR3 DNA sequence: TGTGCCAGCTCAAGCGGGACCGACTATGGCTACACCTTC.

This clonotype was counted at least ten times. J is TRBJ1-1 and V is TRBV12-3 or TRBV12-4; no reliable D call. This CDR3 spans 12 amino acids. Trimming took 4 bases from V and 5 from J, leaving 8 bases between them. The CDR3 nucleotides are TGTGCCAGCAGTTCCGCCGGGACTGAAGCTTTCTTT. It is translated as CASSSAGTEAFF.

This clonotype appeared many times. J is TRBJ2-3 and V is TRBV4-3; possible D gene TRBD2, 6 bases. V was clipped by 0 bases and J by 0 bases, with 13 bases between them. The CDR3 is 17 amino acids. CDR1 and CDR2 from the germline V gene are LGHNA and YSLEER. CDR3 protein: CASSQETGGMSTDTQYF. The DNA for the CDR3 is TGCGCCAGCAGCCAAGAAACGGGCGGGATGAGCACAGATACGCAGTATTTT.

This clonotype was seen at least ten times. The DNA of the CDR3 is TGTGCCAGCAGCTTACCAACTGGGGCCAACGTCCTGACTTTC. It specifies CASSLPTGANVLTF. This chain uses TRBV7-9 with TRBJ2-6; D is unresolved. This CDR3 is 14 amino acids long. V was pared by 2 bases and J by 2 bases, with 4 bases between. Germline loops: CDR1 SEHNR, CDR2 FQNEAQ (reference sequence).

The chain combines TRBV10-3 with TRBJ2-1; D gene ambiguous. The germline V gene has CDR1 ENHRY and CDR2 SYGVKD. This CDR3 contains 14 residues. Trimming removed 2 bases at V and 6 bases at J, with 11 bases between. The CDR3 protein is CAISEGLTPNEQFF. The CDR3 DNA is TGTGCCATCAGTGAGGGGCTGACTCCCAATGAGCAGTTCTTC.